This T cell receptor (beta chain) was captured in a study of response to subunit inactivated influenza vaccine. MiXCR, run by TCRdb on the RT-PCR reads, gives a single entry per CDR3 protein. The sample shows about 520,000 distinct CDR3 sequences, roughly 23% of them seen only once. Turning to this clonotype: Its cognate antigen is unknown. It is likely a read error, because the conserved phenylalanine at the end of the CDR3 is missing.

Germline loops: CDR1 LGHNA, CDR2 YSLEER. Trimming cost V 0 bases and J 8 bases; bases outside gene matches: 6. The CDR3 is 15 amino acids. Whole-study findings and limits: Every seasonal influenza vaccination brings in few new T cells, the authors suggested.

The sample here was CD4+ T cells sorted from PBMCs, taken about 5 days after vaccination. The sequence came from a man aged 50 to 60 who received an inactivated influenza vaccine. V gene TRBV4-3 combines with J gene TRBJ1-4; TRBD1 aligns across 7 bases. CDR3 sequence (DNA): TGCGCCAGCAGCCAAGATCAGGACAGGATGGAAAAACTGTTTCTT. This translates into CASSQDQDRMEKLFL.